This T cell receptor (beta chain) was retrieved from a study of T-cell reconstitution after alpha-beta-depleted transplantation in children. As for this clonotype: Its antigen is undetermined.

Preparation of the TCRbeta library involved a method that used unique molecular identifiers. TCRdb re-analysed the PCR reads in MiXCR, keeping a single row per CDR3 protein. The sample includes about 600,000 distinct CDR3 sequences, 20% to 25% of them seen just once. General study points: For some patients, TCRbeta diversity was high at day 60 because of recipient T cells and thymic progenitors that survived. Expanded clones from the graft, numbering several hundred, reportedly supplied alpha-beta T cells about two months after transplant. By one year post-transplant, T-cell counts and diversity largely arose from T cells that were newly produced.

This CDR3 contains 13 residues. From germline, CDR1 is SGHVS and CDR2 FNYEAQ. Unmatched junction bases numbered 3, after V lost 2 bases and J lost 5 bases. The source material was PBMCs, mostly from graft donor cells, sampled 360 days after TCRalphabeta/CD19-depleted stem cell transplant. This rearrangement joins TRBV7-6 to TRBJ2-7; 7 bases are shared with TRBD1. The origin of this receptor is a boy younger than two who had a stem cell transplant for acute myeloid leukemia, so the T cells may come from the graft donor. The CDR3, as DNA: TGTGCCAGCAGCTTAAAAGGGGGCAACGAGCAGTACGTC. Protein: CASSLKGGNEQYV.